The rows below give T cell receptor beta chains drawn from one sample of a study of T cells in Graves' hyperthyroidism and ophthalmopathy. MiXCR, applied by TCRdb to the multiplex PCR reads, yields one record per CDR3 protein. The repertoire consists of 350,000 or so distinct CDR3 sequences, with around 23% occurring once and the leading ten covering under 55%. The sample was blood. These receptors originate from a woman aged 45-59 years with Graves' hyperthyroidism. The CDR3 runs from the conserved cysteine through the conserved F or W. The D gene is left open where the match is weak. For some rows the clone size is stated as once, few or many, or as a class when expanded; others skip it.

j_call clone_size d_call v_call cdr3_length cdr3_nt cdr3_aa
TRBJ1-5 many NA TRBV30 16 TGTGCCTGGAGTGTGTTGGGTTCGTCTAGCAATCAGCCCCAGCATTTT CAWSVLGSSSNQPQHF
TRBJ1-4 NA NA TRBV18 15 TGTGCCAGCTCACCCTCTGCCAGGGGCGGTGAAAAACTGTTTTTT CASSPSARGGEKLFF
TRBJ2-7 many NA TRBV11-3 12 TGTGCCAGCAGCTTAACGACATACGAGCAGTACTTC CASSLTTYEQYF
TRBJ1-5 many NA TRBV18 14 TGTGCCAGCTCACCACCGCTAATTAACCAGCCCCAGCATTTT CASSPPLINQPQHF
TRBJ1-2 NA TRBD1 TRBV6-1 16 TGTGCCAGCAGTGCCCCCGGGGGACAGGGGGCGTTCGGCTACACCTTC CASSAPGGQGAFGYTF
TRBJ1-2 once TRBD1 TRBV20-1 14 TGCAGTGCTCGAGACAGGGAAAGGGGCTATGGCTACACCTTC CSARDRERGYGYTF
TRBJ2-3 many TRBD2 TRBV10-3 17 TGTGCCATCAGTGAGTCTCGTCTGGCGGGAGGGTCAGATACGCAGTATTTT CAISESRLAGGSDTQYF
TRBJ2-2 NA TRBD2 TRBV3-1 15 TGTGCCAGCAGCTGGACTAGTTTTAACACCGGGGAGCTGTTTTTT CASSWTSFNTGELFF
TRBJ2-3 few TRBD2 TRBV20-1 15 TGCAGTGCTAGGAGGACGGCGGGGGGTTTCGATACGCAGTATTTT CSARRTAGGFDTQYF
TRBJ2-2 many NA TRBV24-1 15 TGTGCCACCAGTGCCCCCGCAGCTAACACCGGGGAGCTGTTTTTT CATSAPAANTGELFF
TRBJ2-2 NA NA TRBV6-1 14 TGTGCCAGCAAAGGGGCCGGCGACACCGGGGAGCTGTTTTTT CASKGAGDTGELFF
TRBJ2-2 NA NA TRBV20-1 13 TGCAGTGCTAGGACAGCTTACACCGGGGAGCTGTTTTTT CSARTAYTGELFF
TRBJ2-7 few NA TRBV18 16 TGTGCCAGCTCACAAAACTTAGCGGCACAGAGCTACGAGCAGTACTTC CASSQNLAAQSYEQYF
TRBJ2-7 many NA TRBV7-2 14 TGTGCCAGCAGCTTCGGGACCAGCGACTACGAGCAGTACTTC CASSFGTSDYEQYF
TRBJ2-7 NA NA TRBV28 12 TGTGCCACTGCGACAGGCTCCTACGAGCAGTACTTC CATATGSYEQYF
TRBJ2-7 NA NA TRBV5-1 15 TGCGCCAGCAGCTTGTCGCCCGCTGTGTCCTACGAGCAGTACTTC CASSLSPAVSYEQYF
TRBJ2-7 many TRBD2 TRBV7-9 19 TGTGCCAGCAGCTTATGGTCCCCTAGCGGGGGGAAAAAAAACTACGAGCAGTACTTC CASSLWSPSGGKKNYEQYF
TRBJ2-1 NA TRBD2 TRBV20-1 13 TGCAGTGGTCATAGCGGGGGGCACAATGAGCAGTTCTTC CSGHSGGHNEQFF
TRBJ2-7 NA TRBD2 TRBV2 20 TGTGCCAGCAGCCTCCTATACGGGACTAGCGGGAGAAACGGCATCTACGAGCAGTACTTC CASSLLYGTSGRNGIYEQYF
TRBJ2-1 few NA TRBV7-9 14 TGTGCCAGCAGCTTAGTACAGGGGAGGGGAGAACAGTTCTTC CASSLVQGRGEQFF
TRBJ2-7 many NA TRBV12-3/TRBV12-4 15 TGTGCCAGCAGTTTCAAAGGGCAGGGGGGCTACGAGCAGTACTTC CASSFKGQGGYEQYF
TRBJ1-1 many NA TRBV5-5 13 TGTGCCAGCCTGGGGGAGGCGAACACTGAAGCTTTCTTT CASLGEANTEAFF
TRBJ2-1 many TRBD2 TRBV7-2 18 TGTGCCAGCAGCTTAGGCCCCCCCCTAGCGGGGGGGTTCAATGAGCAGTTCTTC CASSLGPPLAGGFNEQFF
TRBJ1-1 many NA TRBV7-8 14 TGTGCCAGCAGCTTATCAGAGATGAACACTGAAGCTTTCTTT CASSLSEMNTEAFF
TRBJ2-5 many NA TRBV12-5 13 TGTGCTAGTGGTTTGGCAGGGGCGGAGACCCAGTACTTC CASGLAGAETQYF
TRBJ1-1 NA NA TRBV5-1 14 TGCGCCAGCAGCCCCGTGACAGGAAACACTGAAGCTTTCTTT CASSPVTGNTEAFF
TRBJ1-2 many TRBD1 TRBV11-3 13 TGTGCCAGCAGCCCCGGACAGGACTATGGCTACACCTTC CASSPGQDYGYTF
TRBJ2-3 many NA TRBV28 11 TGTGCCAGCAGCCGCGCAGATACGCAGTATTTT CASSRADTQYF
TRBJ1-1 NA NA TRBV7-8 14 TGTGCCAGCAGCTTCTTCTTAGGGAGGACTGAAGCTTTCTTT CASSFFLGRTEAFF
TRBJ1-5 many TRBD1 TRBV28 15 TGTGCCAGCAGTTTAGGGGACAGGGGTAATCAGCCCCAGCATTTT CASSLGDRGNQPQHF
TRBJ2-7 few NA TRBV5-4 13 TGTGCCAGCAGCGGAGGACAGCTCTACGAGCAGTACTTC CASSGGQLYEQYF
TRBJ1-2 many TRBD1 TRBV2 16 TGTGCCAGCAGTACGACAGGGGTTTCTGCCCTGGATGGCTACACCTTC CASSTTGVSALDGYTF
TRBJ1-6 many TRBD1 TRBV12-3/TRBV12-4 15 TGTGCCAGCAGTTTGGCCGGGACAGGGGGTTCACCCCTCCACTTT CASSLAGTGGSPLHF
TRBJ1-5 many TRBD1 TRBV3-1 15 TGTGCCAGCAGCCAGGGACAGGGGATAAGGCAGCCCCAGCATTTT CASSQGQGIRQPQHF
TRBJ2-3 many TRBD1 TRBV7-7 16 TGTGCTAGCAGCTTGGGGACAGGCCATAGCACAGATACGCAGTATTTT CASSLGTGHSTDTQYF
TRBJ1-1 many NA TRBV11-2 16 TGTGCCAGCAGCTTAACTACAGGGCGGACGAACACTGAAGCTTTCTTT CASSLTTGRTNTEAFF
TRBJ2-7 many NA TRBV5-1 16 TGCGCCAGCAGCTTGCGGGTGCAGGGCCCGACCTACGAGCAGTACTTC CASSLRVQGPTYEQYF
TRBJ2-5 many NA TRBV18 15 TGTGCCAGCTCACCACCGGGTCTGCTCGGAGAGACCCAGTACTTC CASSPPGLLGETQYF
TRBJ2-7 many NA TRBV11-2 15 TGTGCCAGCAGAATAAACCCCGAACGAACCTACGAGCAGTACTTC CASRINPERTYEQYF
TRBJ2-7 NA TRBD1 TRBV29-1 13 TGCAGCGTCGGGACAGGGGGTTCCTACGAGCAGTACTTC CSVGTGGSYEQYF
TRBJ1-6 NA NA TRBV30 16 TGTGCCTGGAGTGTCGGGGGCGCATCCTATAATTCACCCCTCCACTTT CAWSVGGASYNSPLHF
TRBJ2-4 many TRBD1 TRBV18 15 TGTGCCAGCTCACCGGGACAGCTGTCCAAAAACATTCAGTACTTC CASSPGQLSKNIQYF
TRBJ2-7 NA NA TRBV25-1 12 TGTGCCAGCAGTGTCAGGGTTCACGAGCAGTACTTC CASSVRVHEQYF
TRBJ1-6 once NA TRBV12-5 18 TGTGCTAGTGGTTTGGAGATAGATCGCTCCTCCTATAATTCACCCCTCCACTTT CASGLEIDRSSYNSPLHF
TRBJ1-5 many NA TRBV12-3/TRBV12-4 13 TGTGCCAGCAGTTCTAACCTGAATCAGCCCCAGCATTTT CASSSNLNQPQHF
TRBJ2-7 many TRBD1 TRBV6-5 13 TGTGCCAGCAGTTTGGGACAGGGTCTACGGCAGTACTTC CASSLGQGLRQYF
TRBJ2-5 few NA TRBV24-1 15 TGTGCCACCAGTGAAGCGACTAGTTTCGCAGAGACCCAGTACTTC CATSEATSFAETQYF
TRBJ2-4 many NA TRBV2 15 TGTGCCAGCTGGCAGGGCAAGGGGACCAAAAACATTCAGTACTTC CASWQGKGTKNIQYF
TRBJ2-1 few TRBD2 TRBV7-9 14 TGTGCCAGCTCAGCCGGGACTAGCGCCGATGAGCAGTTCTTC CASSAGTSADEQFF
TRBJ2-7 few NA TRBV28 14 TGTGCCACGCAATTGCGAGGAGGGGACTACGAGCAGTACTTC CATQLRGGDYEQYF
TRBJ2-7 few TRBD1 TRBV5-6 15 TGTGCCAGCAGGGCTGGACAGGGGTGGACTTACGAGCAGTACTTC CASRAGQGWTYEQYF
TRBJ2-5 many TRBD2 TRBV11-2 15 TGTGCCAGCAGCTTAGCGGGGGGGCCTTCGGGGACCCAGTACTTC CASSLAGGPSGTQYF
TRBJ2-7 NA NA TRBV2 15 TGTGCCAGCAGCCTACAGGGAGGAACTAACTACGAGCAGTACTTC CASSLQGGTNYEQYF
TRBJ2-1 many TRBD1 TRBV7-9 17 TGTGCCAGCAGCGGCCGGGACAGGGGAAGCTCCTACAATGAGCAGTTCTTC CASSGRDRGSSYNEQFF